Listed below are T cell receptor beta chains from one sample, sequenced in a study of control samples from healthy donors and cancer patients. Generated by immunoSEQ multiplex PCR, the TCRdb table keeps only in-frame clones and is missing some. Seen here are about 89,000 clones, more than 75% observed once, and the top ten hold around 21%. Sequenced: blood. The receptors were gathered from a man younger than 45 in good health. Each CDR3 is given with its conserved first and last residue. Clone size is stated in some rows and not others, as once, few, many or a class when expanded.

- TRBV30 CAWSLGGPNQPQHF
- TRBV7-2 CASSPGQVLLSYEQYF
- TRBV7-9 CASSFSGGSTDTQYF
- TRBV4-1 CASSQDPGLAGTYLAETQYF
once TRBV24-1 CATSEGTDTQYF
- TRBV9 CASSVSPSGGETQYF
- TRBV6-5 CASTLSDPSTDTQYF
- TRBV9 CASSVVGGGTDTQYF
- TRBV7-9 CASSLEGGGNQPQHF
few TRBV28 CASSLSGGLAEAFF
- TRBV18 CASSLREGNPGANVLTF
once TRBV18 CASSPPNVAVDF
- TRBV5-1 CASSLSSGTPGANVLTF
- TRBV19 CAISVGAGSPLHF
- TRBV24-1 CATTDRDNEQFF
- TRBV6-4 CASSKQRGGPDNEQFF
many TRBV29-1 CSVAPPAGYYGYTF
- TRBV10-3 CAISFGTGETGYTF
- TRBV29-1 CSARTGTANTEAFF
once TRBV7-8 CASSLGQGALLYNEQFF
- TRBV7-2 CASSFWLAGGHTDTQYF
- TRBV10-3 CAISSGGARSGELFF